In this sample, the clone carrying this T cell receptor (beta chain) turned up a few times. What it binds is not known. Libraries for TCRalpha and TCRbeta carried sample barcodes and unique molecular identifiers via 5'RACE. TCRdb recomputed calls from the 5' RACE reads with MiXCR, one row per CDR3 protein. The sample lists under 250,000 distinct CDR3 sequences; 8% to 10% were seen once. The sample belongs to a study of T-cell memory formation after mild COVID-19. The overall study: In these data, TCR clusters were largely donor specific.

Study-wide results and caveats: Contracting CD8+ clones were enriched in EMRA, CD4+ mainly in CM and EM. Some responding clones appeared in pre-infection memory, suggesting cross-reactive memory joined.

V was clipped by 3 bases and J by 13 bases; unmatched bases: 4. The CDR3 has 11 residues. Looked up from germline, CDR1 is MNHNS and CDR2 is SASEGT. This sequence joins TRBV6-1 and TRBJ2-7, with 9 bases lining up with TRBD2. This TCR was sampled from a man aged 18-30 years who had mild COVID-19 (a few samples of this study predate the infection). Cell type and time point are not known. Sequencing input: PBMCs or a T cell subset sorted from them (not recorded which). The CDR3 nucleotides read TGTGCCAGCAGTGAGGGCGGGGGGGCCTACTTC. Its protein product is CASSEGGGAYF.